This entry is about one T cell receptor (beta chain). The antigen is unknown. Tagging with unique molecular identifiers was applied to individual cDNA molecules. One entry per CDR3 protein, called by TCRdb with MiXCR from the 5' RACE reads. The sample has roughly 100,000 distinct CDR3 sequences; 13% to 15% are singletons. The sample belongs to a study of early T cells in non-severe SARS-CoV-2 infection. Turning to the study itself: Alpha and beta chains were unpaired, from unsorted whole-blood bulk RNA.

The V and J ends lost 7 bases and 3 bases, in that order; junction bases with no gene match: 10. The germline V gene has CDR1 SGHRS and CDR2 YFSETQ. This CDR3 is 15 amino acids long. Study-wide results and limits: There was a bias toward anti-spike CD8 responses in VDJdb matching, which missed private and CD4 specificities.

The genes are TRBV5-1 and TRBJ1-5; 7 bases map to TRBD1. The specimen was whole blood. This TCR came from an adult who was a healthcare worker with PCR-confirmed SARS-CoV-2 infection or an uninfected control (not recorded which). Here the CDR3 DNA reads TGCGCCAGCTCCGAGGGGGCCGATTACAATCAGCCCCAGCATTTT. Its translation is CASSEGADYNQPQHF.